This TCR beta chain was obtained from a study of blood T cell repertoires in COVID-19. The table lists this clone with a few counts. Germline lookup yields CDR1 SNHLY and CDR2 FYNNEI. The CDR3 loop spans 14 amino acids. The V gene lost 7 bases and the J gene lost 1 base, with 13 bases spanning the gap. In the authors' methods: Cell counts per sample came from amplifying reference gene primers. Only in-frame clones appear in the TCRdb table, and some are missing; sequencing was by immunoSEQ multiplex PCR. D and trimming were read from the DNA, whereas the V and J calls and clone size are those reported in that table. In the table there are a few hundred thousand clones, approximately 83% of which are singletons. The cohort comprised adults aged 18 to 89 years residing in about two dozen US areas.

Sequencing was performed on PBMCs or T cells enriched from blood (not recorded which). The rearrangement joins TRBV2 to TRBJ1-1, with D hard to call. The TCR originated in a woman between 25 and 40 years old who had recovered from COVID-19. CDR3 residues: CASNWRARNTEAFF. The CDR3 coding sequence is TGTGCCAGCAACTGGAGGGCGCGGAACACTGAAGCTTTCTTT.